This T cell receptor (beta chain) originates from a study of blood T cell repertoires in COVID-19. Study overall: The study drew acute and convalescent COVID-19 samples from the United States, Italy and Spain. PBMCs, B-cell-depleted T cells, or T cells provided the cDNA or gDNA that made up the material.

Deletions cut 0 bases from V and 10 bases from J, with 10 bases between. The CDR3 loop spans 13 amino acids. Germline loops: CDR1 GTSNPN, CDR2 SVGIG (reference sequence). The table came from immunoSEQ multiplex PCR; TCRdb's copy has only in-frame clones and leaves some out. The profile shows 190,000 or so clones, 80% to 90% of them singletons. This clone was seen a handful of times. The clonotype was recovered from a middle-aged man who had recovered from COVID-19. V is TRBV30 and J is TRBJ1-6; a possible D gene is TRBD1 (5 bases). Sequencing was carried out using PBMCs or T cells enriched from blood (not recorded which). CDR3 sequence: CAWSVQDVSPLHF. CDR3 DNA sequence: TGTGCCTGGAGTGTACAGGATGTATCACCCCTCCACTTT.